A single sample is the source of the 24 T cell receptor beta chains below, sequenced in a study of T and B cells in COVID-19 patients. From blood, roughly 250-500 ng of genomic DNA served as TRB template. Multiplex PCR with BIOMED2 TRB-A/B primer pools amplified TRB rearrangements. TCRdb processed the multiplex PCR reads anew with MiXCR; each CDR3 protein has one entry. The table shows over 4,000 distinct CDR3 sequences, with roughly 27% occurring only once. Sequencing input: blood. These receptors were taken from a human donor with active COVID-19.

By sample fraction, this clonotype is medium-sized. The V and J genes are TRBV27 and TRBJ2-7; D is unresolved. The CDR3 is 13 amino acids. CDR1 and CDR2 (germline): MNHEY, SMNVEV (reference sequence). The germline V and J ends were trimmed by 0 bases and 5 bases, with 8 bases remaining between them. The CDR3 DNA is TGTGCCAGCAGTTTATCTATTAGCAACGAGCAGTACTTC. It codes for CASSLSISNEQYF.

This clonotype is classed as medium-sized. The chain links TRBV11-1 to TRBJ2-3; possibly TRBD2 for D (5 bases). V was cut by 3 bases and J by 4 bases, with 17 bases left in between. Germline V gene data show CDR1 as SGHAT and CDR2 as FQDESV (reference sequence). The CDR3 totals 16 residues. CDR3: CASSLGASPRADTQYF. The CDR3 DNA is TGTGCCAGCAGCTTGGGAGCGAGTCCTCGGGCAGATACGCAGTATTTT.

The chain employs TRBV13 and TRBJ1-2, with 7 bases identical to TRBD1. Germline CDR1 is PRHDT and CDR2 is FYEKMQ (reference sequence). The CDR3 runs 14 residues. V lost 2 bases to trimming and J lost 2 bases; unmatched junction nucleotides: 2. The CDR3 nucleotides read TGTGCCAGCAGCTTACGGGACAGCAACTATGGCTACACCTTC. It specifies CASSLRDSNYGYTF. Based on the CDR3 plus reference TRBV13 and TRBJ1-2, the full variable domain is AAGVIQSPRHLIKEKRETATLKCYPIPRHDTVYWYQQGPGQDPQFLISFYEKMQSDKGSIPDRFSAQQFSDYHSELNMSSLELGDSALYFCASSLRDSNYGYTFGSGTRLTVV.

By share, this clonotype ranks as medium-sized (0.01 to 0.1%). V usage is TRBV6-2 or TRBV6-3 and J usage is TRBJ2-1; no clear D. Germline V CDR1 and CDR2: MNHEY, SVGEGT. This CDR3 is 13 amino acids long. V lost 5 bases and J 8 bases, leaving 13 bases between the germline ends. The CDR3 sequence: CASSQPPGHEQFF. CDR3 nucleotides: TGTGCCAGCAGTCAACCCCCCGGGCATGAGCAGTTCTTC.

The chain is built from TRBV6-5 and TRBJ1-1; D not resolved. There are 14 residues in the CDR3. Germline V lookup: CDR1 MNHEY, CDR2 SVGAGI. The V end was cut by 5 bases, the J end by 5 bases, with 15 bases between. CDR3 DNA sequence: TGTGCCAGCAGTGATGATAACCGGCGGACTGAAGCTTTCTTT. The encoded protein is CASSDDNRRTEAFF.

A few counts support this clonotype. CDR3 sequence (DNA): TGTGCCAGCAGTCTCACAACAATTAACACTGAAGCTTTCTTT. The encoded protein is CASSLTTINTEAFF. The chain joins TRBV27 to TRBJ1-1; D is ambiguous. This CDR3 spans 14 amino acids. Trimming stripped 5 bases from V and 2 bases from J, with 12 bases between. Germline V lookup: CDR1 MNHEY, CDR2 SMNVEV (reference sequence).

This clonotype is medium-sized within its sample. CDR3 in amino acids: CATSSDLETQYF. The CDR3, as DNA: TGTGCCACCAGCAGTGATCTAGAGACCCAGTACTTC. The chain couples TRBV15 to TRBJ2-5; D remains ambiguous. From germline, CDR1 is LNHNV and CDR2 YYDKDF (reference sequence). This CDR3 has 12 residues. The ends were cut back, 3 bases at V and 4 bases at J, with 6 bases in the middle. The whole variable domain, filled in from reference TRBV15 and TRBJ2-5, reads DAMVIQNPRYQVTQFGKPVTLSCSQTLNHNVMYWYQQKSSQAPKLLFHYYDKDFNNEADTPDNFQSRRPNTSFCFLDIRSPGLGDTAMYLCATSSDLETQYFGPGTRLLVL.

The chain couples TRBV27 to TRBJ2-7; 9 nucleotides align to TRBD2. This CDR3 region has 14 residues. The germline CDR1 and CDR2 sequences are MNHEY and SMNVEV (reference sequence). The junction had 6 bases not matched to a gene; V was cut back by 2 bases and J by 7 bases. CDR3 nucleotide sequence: TGTGCCAGCAGTTTAATGAGCGGGGGGTGGGAGCAGTACTTC. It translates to CASSLMSGGWEQYF.

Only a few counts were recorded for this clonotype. The CDR3 sequence is CSASGGAKEADTQYF. CDR3 coding DNA: TGCAGTGCTAGCGGGGGGGCGAAGGAGGCAGATACGCAGTATTTT. The chain links TRBV20-1 to TRBJ2-3, with 8 bases lining up with TRBD2. J lost 4 bases, V lost 3 bases, and 9 bases had no gene match. The CDR3 extends over 15 amino acids. Germline loops: CDR1 DFQATT, CDR2 SNEGSKA (reference sequence).

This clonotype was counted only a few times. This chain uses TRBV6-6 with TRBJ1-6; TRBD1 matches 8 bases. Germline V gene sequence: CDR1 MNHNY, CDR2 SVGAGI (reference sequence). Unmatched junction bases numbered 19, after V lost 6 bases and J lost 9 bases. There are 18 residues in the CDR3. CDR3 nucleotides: TGTGCCAGCAGAATGGGCCGTGACAGGGGCGGTGTGGTTTCACCCCTCCACTTT. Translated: CASRMGRDRGGVVSPLHF.

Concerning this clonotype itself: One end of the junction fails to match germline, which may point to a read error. The CDR3 is CASSPLTAVLTEAFF. CDR3 nucleotides: TGCGCCAGCAGCCCGCTGACAGCGGTTCTGACTGAAGCTTTCTTT. The V and J genes are TRBV5-5 and TRBJ1-1, with a weak D call TRBD1 (5 bases). The CDR3 contains 15 residues. CDR1 SGHKS and CDR2 YYEKEE come from the germline V gene (reference sequence).

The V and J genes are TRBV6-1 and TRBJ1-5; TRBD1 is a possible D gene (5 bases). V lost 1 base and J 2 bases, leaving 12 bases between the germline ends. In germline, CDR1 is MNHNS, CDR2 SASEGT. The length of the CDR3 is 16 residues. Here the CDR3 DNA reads TGTGCCAGCAGTGAAGTCTGGGGGAACGGCAATCAGCCCCAGCATTTT. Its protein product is CASSEVWGNGNQPQHF.

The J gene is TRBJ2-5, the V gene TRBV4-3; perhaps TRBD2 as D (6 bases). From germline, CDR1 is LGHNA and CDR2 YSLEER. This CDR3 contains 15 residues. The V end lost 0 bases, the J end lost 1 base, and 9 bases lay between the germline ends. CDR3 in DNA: TGCGCCAGCAGCCAAGAGGACTATCCCCAAGAGACCCAGTACTTC. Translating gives CASSQEDYPQETQYF.

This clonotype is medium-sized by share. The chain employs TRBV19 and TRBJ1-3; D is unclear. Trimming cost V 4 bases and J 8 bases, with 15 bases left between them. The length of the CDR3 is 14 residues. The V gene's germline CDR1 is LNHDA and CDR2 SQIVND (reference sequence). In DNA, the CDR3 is TGTGCCAGTAGTACCCCTCCCGAGTCGGACACCATATATTTT. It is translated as CASSTPPESDTIYF. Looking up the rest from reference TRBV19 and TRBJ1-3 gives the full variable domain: DGGITQSPKYLFRKEGQNVTLSCEQNLNHDAMYWYRQDPGQGLRLIYYSQIVNDFQKGDIAEGYSVSREKKESFPLTVTSAQKNPTAFYLCASSTPPESDTIYFGEGSWLTVV.

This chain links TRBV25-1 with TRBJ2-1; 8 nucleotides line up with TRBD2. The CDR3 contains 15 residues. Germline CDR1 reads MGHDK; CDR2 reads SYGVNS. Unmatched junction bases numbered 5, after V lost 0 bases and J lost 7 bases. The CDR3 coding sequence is TGTGCCAGCAGTGAATACGGACTAGCTAGGAATGAGCAGTTCTTC. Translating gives CASSEYGLARNEQFF.

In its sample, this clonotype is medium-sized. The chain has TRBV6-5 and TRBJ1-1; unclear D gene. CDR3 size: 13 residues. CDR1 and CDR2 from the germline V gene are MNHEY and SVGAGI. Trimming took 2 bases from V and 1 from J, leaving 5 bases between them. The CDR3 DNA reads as TGTGCCAGCAGTTACAAGGGGAACACTGAAGCTTTCTTT. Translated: CASSYKGNTEAFF.

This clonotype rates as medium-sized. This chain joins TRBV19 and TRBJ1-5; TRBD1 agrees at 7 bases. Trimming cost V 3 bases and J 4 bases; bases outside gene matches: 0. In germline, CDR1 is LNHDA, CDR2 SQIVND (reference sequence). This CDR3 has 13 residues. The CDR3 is CASSMDRNQPQHF. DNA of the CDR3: TGTGCCAGTAGTATGGACAGGAATCAGCCCCAGCATTTT.

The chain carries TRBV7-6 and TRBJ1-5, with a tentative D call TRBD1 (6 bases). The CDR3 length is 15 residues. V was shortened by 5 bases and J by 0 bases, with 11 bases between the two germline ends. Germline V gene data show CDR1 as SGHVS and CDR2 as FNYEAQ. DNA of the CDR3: TGTGCCAGCAGCCCCCAGGGGTATAGCAATCAGCCCCAGCATTTT. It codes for CASSPQGYSNQPQHF. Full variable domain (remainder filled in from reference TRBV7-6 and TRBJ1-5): GAGVSQSPRYKVTKRGQDVALRCDPISGHVSLYWYRQALGQGPEFLTYFNYEAQQDKSGLPNDRFSAERPEGSISTLTIQRTEQRDSAMYRCASSPQGYSNQPQHFGDGTRLSIL.

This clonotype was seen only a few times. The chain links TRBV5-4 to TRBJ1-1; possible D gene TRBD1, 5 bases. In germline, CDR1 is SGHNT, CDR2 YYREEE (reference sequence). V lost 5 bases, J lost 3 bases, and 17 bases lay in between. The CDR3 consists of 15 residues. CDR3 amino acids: CASSSGGEVDTEAFF. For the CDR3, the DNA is TGTGCCAGCAGTTCAGGAGGGGAGGTAGACACTGAAGCTTTCTTT.

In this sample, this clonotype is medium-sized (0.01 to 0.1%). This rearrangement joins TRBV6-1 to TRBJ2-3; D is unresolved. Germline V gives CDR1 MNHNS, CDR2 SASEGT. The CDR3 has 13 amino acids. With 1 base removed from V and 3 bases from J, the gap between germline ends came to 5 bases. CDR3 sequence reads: CASSEVVTDTQYF. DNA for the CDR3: TGTGCCAGCAGTGAAGTCGTGACAGATACGCAGTATTTT.

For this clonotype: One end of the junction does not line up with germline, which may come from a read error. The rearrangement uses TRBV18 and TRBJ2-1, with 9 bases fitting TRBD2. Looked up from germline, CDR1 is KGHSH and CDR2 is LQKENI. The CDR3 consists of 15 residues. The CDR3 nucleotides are TGTGCCAGCTCACCTACTAGCGGGCACTACAATGAGCACTTCTTC. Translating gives CASSPTSGHYNEHFF.

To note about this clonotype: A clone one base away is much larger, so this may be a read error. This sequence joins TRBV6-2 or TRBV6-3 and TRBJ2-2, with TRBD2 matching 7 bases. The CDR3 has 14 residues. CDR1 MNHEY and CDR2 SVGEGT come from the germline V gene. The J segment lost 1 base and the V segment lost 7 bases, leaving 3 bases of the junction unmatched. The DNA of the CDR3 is TGTGCCAGCAATCTAGCGGAGAACACCGGGGAGCTGTTTTTT. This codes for CASNLAENTGELFF.

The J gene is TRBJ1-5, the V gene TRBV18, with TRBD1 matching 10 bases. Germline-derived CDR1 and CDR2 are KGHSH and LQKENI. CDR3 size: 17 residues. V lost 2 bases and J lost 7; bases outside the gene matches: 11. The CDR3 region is CASSPTGTGVRVQPQHF. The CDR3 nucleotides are TGTGCCAGCTCACCAACCGGGACAGGGGTACGAGTGCAGCCCCAGCATTTT.

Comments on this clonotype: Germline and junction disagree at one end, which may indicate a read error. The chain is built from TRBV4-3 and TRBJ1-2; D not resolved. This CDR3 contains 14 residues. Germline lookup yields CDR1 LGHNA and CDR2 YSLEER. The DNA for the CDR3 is TGTGCCAGCAGTGACCTCCGGGCCCAAGAAGGCTACACCTTC. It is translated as CASSDLRAQEGYTF.